The 25 T cell receptor beta chains below were found in one sample sequenced in a study of cytomegalovirus exposure and HLA in healthy donors. PCR used 60 Vbeta primers and 13 Jbeta primers. Method: immunoSEQ multiplex PCR; TCRdb's copy keeps in-frame clones and lacks some. Among 180,000 or so clones listed, over 75% were seen once. The sample comprised PBMCs. These receptors all come from a woman aged 25 to 39 in good health and CMV-seronegative.

The chain has TRBV4-3 and TRBJ2-3, with 13 bases identical to TRBD2. The V segment lost 4 bases and the J segment 3 bases; nucleotides outside the gene matches: 7. The length of the CDR3 is 17 residues. CDR1 and CDR2 (germline): LGHNA, YSLEER. The DNA for the CDR3 is TGCGCCAGCAGCCCCCGGACTAGCGGGGGTGAAACAGATACGCAGTATTTT. Translated, it gives CASSPRTSGGETDTQYF.

The rearrangement joins TRBV4-1 to TRBJ1-1, with 8 positions matching TRBD1. Germline CDR1 reads MGHRA; CDR2 reads YSYEKL. After removal of 1 base from V and 7 bases from J, the junction contained 8 bases not matched to a gene. The CDR3 is made up of 15 amino acids. The chain's CDR3 is CASSQGPGGTVEAFF. DNA for the CDR3: TGCGCCAGCAGCCAAGGTCCAGGGGGCACGGTTGAAGCTTTCTTT.

The chain has TRBV9 and TRBJ1-1; 8 nucleotides match TRBD1. The trim removed 3 bases at V and 1 base at J, leaving 5 bases unmatched. There are 15 residues in the CDR3. Germline CDR1 and CDR2: SGDLS and YYNGEE. CDR3 sequence: CASSGRTGQNTEAFF. The CDR3 DNA follows: TGTGCCAGCAGCGGCCGGACAGGGCAGAACACTGAAGCTTTCTTT.

This CDR3 is CASSLTFQTGKSYEQYF. CDR3 nucleotide sequence: TGCGCCAGCAGCTTGACGTTTCAAACAGGGAAGTCCTACGAGCAGTACTTC. The chain combines TRBV5-1 with TRBJ2-7, with D perhaps TRBD1 (6 bases). CDR3 length equals 17 residues. Germline values: CDR1 SGHRS, CDR2 YFSETQ. Trimming removed 1 base from V and 1 base from J, with 18 bases in between.

V gene TRBV4-1 combines with J gene TRBJ1-1; 7 positions agree with TRBD1. Germline V gives CDR1 MGHRA, CDR2 YSYEKL. Trimming cost V 3 bases and J 7 bases; bases outside gene matches: 5. This CDR3 contains 13 residues. CDR3 protein: CASSHSGTDEAFF. In DNA form, the CDR3 reads TGCGCCAGCAGCCATTCCGGGACAGATGAAGCTTTCTTT.

This clone was seen a few times. The chain has TRBV5-1 and TRBJ1-1; 9 bases align to TRBD1. The CDR3 is made up of 18 amino acids. Germline assignment: CDR1 SGHRS and CDR2 YFSETQ. V gave up 1 base and J gave up 2 bases; unmatched junction bases: 12. Here the CDR3 reads CASSLTVRTGGPNTEAFF. CDR3 nucleotides: TGCGCCAGCAGCTTGACCGTTCGTACAGGGGGCCCCAACACTGAAGCTTTCTTT.

The rearrangement uses TRBV5-4 and TRBJ2-7; the D gene is possibly TRBD2 (6 bases). Trimming took off 0 bases at V and 2 bases at J, with 9 bases between the two ends. The germline CDR1 and CDR2 sequences are SGHNT and YYREEE (reference sequence). The CDR3 consists of 14 residues. This CDR3 is CASSLAGTPYEQYF. The CDR3 DNA reads TGTGCCAGCAGCTTGGCAGGGACTCCCTACGAGCAGTACTTC.

The CDR3 sequence: CASSRQGLDEQYF. In DNA form, the CDR3 reads TGTGCCAGCAGCAGACAGGGTTTGGACGAGCAGTACTTC. This chain connects TRBV11-2 to TRBJ2-7, with TRBD1 identical over 7 bases. With 5 bases clipped from V and 5 bases from J, the junction kept 6 bases outside the gene matches. Germline V gene data show CDR1 as SGHAT and CDR2 as FQNNGV. This CDR3 contains 13 residues.

The V gene is TRBV6-5, the J gene TRBJ2-1, with TRBD1 as a possible D gene (5 bases). Per germline, CDR1 MNHEY and CDR2 SVGAGI. V was pared by 6 bases and J by 7 bases, with 16 bases between. This CDR3 comprises 14 residues. As DNA, the CDR3 is TGTGCCAGCAGGCTCGGGCAGGGTAGGAATGAGCAGTTCTTC. It translates to CASRLGQGRNEQFF.

The chain recombines TRBV27 with TRBJ1-1; possibly TRBD1 for D (5 bases). The germline CDR1 and CDR2 sequences are MNHEY and SMNVEV (reference sequence). This CDR3 comprises 15 residues. Trimming stripped 2 bases from V and 3 bases from J, with 13 bases between. CDR3 protein: CASSLQGLEDTEAFF. The CDR3 DNA reads as TGTGCCAGCAGTTTACAGGGTTTAGAGGACACTGAAGCTTTCTTT.

The J gene is TRBJ2-2, the V gene TRBV9; tentatively, D is TRBD2 (7 bases). The CDR3 sequence is 16 residues long. V was shortened by 0 bases and J by 4 bases, with 13 bases between the two germline ends. Germline CDR1 SGDLS, CDR2 YYNGEE. CDR3 DNA: TGTGCCAGCAGCGTAGCTGGGGGGGCCGCCACCGGGGAGCTGTTTTTT. As protein: CASSVAGGAATGELFF.

The chain has TRBV4-2 and TRBJ2-2; 10 bases match TRBD2. Germline values: CDR1 LGHNA, CDR2 YNFKEQ. V lost 0 bases and J lost 5; bases outside the gene matches: 3. CDR3 size: 16 residues. This chain's CDR3 is CASSQEATSGTGELFF. DNA for the CDR3: TGTGCCAGCAGCCAAGAAGCGACTAGCGGGACCGGGGAGCTGTTTTTT.

This rearrangement joins TRBV30 to TRBJ2-5; the D is unclear. CDR3 length: 13 amino acids. Germline lookup yields CDR1 GTSNPN and CDR2 SVGIG (reference sequence). With 0 bases removed from V and 5 bases from J, the gap between germline ends came to 10 bases. CDR3: CAWSVRSLETQYF. The CDR3 DNA sequence: TGTGCCTGGAGTGTCCGGTCCCTGGAGACCCAGTACTTC.

Comment on this clone: An end of the junction differs from the germline gene, which may be a read error. The V call is TRBV7-3, the J call TRBJ2-3; 10 bases are a match to TRBD2. Germline CDR1 SGHTA, CDR2 FQGTGA. The CDR3 covers 16 residues. The CDR3 protein is CASSRGERGGTDTQYF. The DNA for the CDR3 is TGTGCCAGCAGCCGGGGAGAGCGGGGGGGCACTGATACGCAGTATTTT.

This clone was recorded only once. V is TRBV19 and J is TRBJ1-5; D is perhaps TRBD1 (5 bases). V was clipped by 3 bases and J by 3 bases, with 12 bases between them. Germline V CDR1 and CDR2: LNHDA, SQIVND (reference sequence). This CDR3 is 15 amino acids long. CDR3 protein: CASSIRRQHNQPQHF. In DNA form, the CDR3 reads TGTGCCAGTAGTATTAGGAGACAGCACAATCAGCCCCAGCATTTT.

V and J are TRBV11-2 and TRBJ2-1; D might be TRBD2 (6 bases). The germline V gene encodes CDR1 SGHAT and CDR2 FQNNGV. Trimming removed 3 bases at V and 5 bases at J, with 14 bases between. CDR3 size: 15 residues. CDR3 sequence (DNA): TGTGCCAGCAGCTTCGACGGGACTCTCAACAATGAGCAGTTCTTC. It yields the protein CASSFDGTLNNEQFF.

The rearrangement links TRBV19 to TRBJ1-2, with 9 bases aligning to TRBD1. The CDR3 is made up of 16 amino acids. Germline V gene lookup returns CDR1 LNHDA and CDR2 SQIVND (reference sequence). V was clipped by 6 bases and J by 4 bases; unmatched bases: 12. The CDR3 nucleotides read TGTGCCAGTAGCTTCAATATAGGGACAGGGATCTATGGCTACACCTTC. It is translated as CASSFNIGTGIYGYTF.

The V call is TRBV6-1, the J call TRBJ2-7; D remains ambiguous. The germline gives CDR1 MNHNS, CDR2 SASEGT. The CDR3 consists of 12 residues. V lost 2 bases and J 3 bases, leaving 5 bases between the germline ends. In DNA, the CDR3 is TGTGCCAGCAGTGAACGAGGCTACGAGCAGTACTTC. This gives the protein CASSERGYEQYF.

The chain recombines TRBV15 with TRBJ1-6; D is possibly TRBD1 (5 bases). The ends were cut back, 0 bases at V and 5 bases at J, with 14 bases in the middle. The CDR3 has 17 residues. Germline assignment: CDR1 LNHNV and CDR2 YYDKDF (reference sequence). For the CDR3, the DNA is TGTGCCACCAGCAGAGATAGGGGCAGGATTAATAATTCACCCCTCCACTTT. This translates into CATSRDRGRINNSPLHF.

The rearrangement uses TRBV6-1 and TRBJ1-1, with TRBD1 as a possible D gene (5 bases). The CDR3 contains 13 residues. V lost 5 bases to trimming and J lost 7 bases, with 14 bases between them. CDR1 is MNHNS and CDR2 is SASEGT in the germline V gene. CDR3 region: CASSQGHTLEAFF. CDR3 DNA sequence: TGTGCCAGCAGTCAAGGACACACCCTTGAAGCTTTCTTT.

DNA of the CDR3: TGTGCCAGCACCCGGGGAGGGGCTCAGCCCCAGCATTTT. Translating gives CASTRGGAQPQHF. The chain uses TRBV7-2 and TRBJ1-5; a weak D match, TRBD1 (5 bases). Germline CDR1 reads SGHTA; CDR2 reads FQGNSA. V lost 7 bases and J lost 6, with 13 bases in between. The CDR3 sequence is 13 residues long.

This clone was observed a few times. V is TRBV5-4 and J is TRBJ2-7; weak D call: TRBD2 (6 bases). CDR3 length: 15 amino acids. Germline V CDR1 and CDR2: SGHNT, YYREEE (reference sequence). The ends were cut back, 6 bases at V and 4 bases at J, with 20 bases in the middle. The CDR3 region is CASTKGSGRGYEQYF. The CDR3 DNA sequence: TGTGCCAGCACCAAGGGGTCAGGGCGGGGATACGAGCAGTACTTC. Variable domain in full (rest from reference TRBV5-4 and TRBJ2-7): ETGVTQSPTHLIKTRGQQVTLRCSSQSGHNTVSWYQQALGQGPQFIFQYYREEENGRGNFPPRFSGLQFPNYSSELNVNALELDDSALYLCASTKGSGRGYEQYFGPGTRLTVT.

The chain carries TRBV29-1 and TRBJ1-2; TRBD1 matches 7 bases. V shed 7 bases, J shed 8 bases, and the junction held 19 bases outside the gene matches. The CDR3 contains 15 residues. The V gene's germline CDR1 is SQVTM and CDR2 ANQGSEA. The CDR3 coding sequence is TGCAGCGGCATAGGCGGGACAGAGGGGCTTGGGGGCTACACCTTC. Its protein is CSGIGGTEGLGGYTF.

The V call is TRBV6-4, the J call TRBJ2-3, with 12 bases matching TRBD2. Germline V gene sequence: CDR1 MRHNA, CDR2 SNTAGT. The CDR3 loop spans 16 amino acids. J gave up 5 bases and V 10 bases, and 13 bases lay outside the gene matches. The CDR3 DNA is TGTGCCACCTCAACACTAGCGGGGGGCCGGGGAGATACGCAGTATTTT. Translated, it gives CATSTLAGGRGDTQYF.

This CDR3 reads CASSQAGTGILNQPQHF. CDR3 nucleotide sequence: TGCGCCAGCAGCCAGGCCGGGACAGGGATTTTGAATCAGCCCCAGCATTTT. The chain links TRBV4-1 to TRBJ1-5, with 9 positions matching TRBD1. The junction had 10 bases not matched to a gene; V was cut back by 3 bases and J by 4 bases. In germline, CDR1 is MGHRA, CDR2 YSYEKL. This CDR3 region has 17 residues.